The 30 T cell receptor beta chains below come from one sample, sequenced in a study of blood T cell repertoires in COVID-19. Assay: immunoSEQ multiplex PCR; the TCRdb copy retains only in-frame clones and omits some. The table records around 170,000 clones, about four fifths of them present only once. The material sequenced was peripheral blood. These receptors originate from a man aged 70-80 years who had recovered from COVID-19.

The chain combines TRBV19 with TRBJ2-7; 7 positions match TRBD1. Germline V CDR1 and CDR2: LNHDA, SQIVND (reference sequence). This CDR3 is built from 13 residues. V lost 4 bases, J lost 2 bases, and 2 bases stayed unmatched. In nucleotides, the CDR3 is TGTGCCAGTAGTACAGGGGGACCCTACGAGCAGTACTTC. Translation gives CASSTGGPYEQYF. Supplemented by reference TRBV19 and TRBJ2-7, the full variable domain reads DGGITQSPKYLFRKEGQNVTLSCEQNLNHDAMYWYRQDPGQGLRLIYYSQIVNDFQKGDIAEGYSVSREKKESFPLTVTSAQKNPTAFYLCASSTGGPYEQYFGPGTRLTVT.

The chain recombines TRBV5-1 with TRBJ1-6; no firm D call. In germline, CDR1 is SGHRS, CDR2 YFSETQ. V lost 0 bases to trimming and J lost 10 bases, with 11 bases between them. CDR3 size: 14 residues. The CDR3 region has the DNA TGCGCCAGCAGCTTGGCCAGTCCTAGATCACCCCTCCACTTT. Translated: CASSLASPRSPLHF.

The rearrangement uses TRBV3-1 (or the pseudogene TRBV3-2) and TRBJ1-2; possibly TRBD1 for D (5 bases). This CDR3 has 12 residues. Deletions cut 8 bases from V and 4 bases from J, with 11 bases between. CDR1 is LGHDT, CDR2 YNNKEL, per germline (reference sequence). The CDR3 sequence is CASGGAAYGYTF. The CDR3, as DNA: TGTGCCAGCGGAGGGGCGGCCTATGGCTACACCTTC.

The chain joins TRBV7-6 to TRBJ1-6; TRBD1 matches at 8 bases. Germline CDR1 is SGHVS and CDR2 is FNYEAQ. V lost 1 base and J lost 3; bases outside the gene matches: 5. CDR3 size: 17 residues. The CDR3, as DNA: TGTGCCAGCAGCTTAGTTGCAGGGGGCGACTATAATTCACCCCTCCACTTT. This translates into CASSLVAGGDYNSPLHF.

The rearrangement joins TRBV6-5 to TRBJ1-1; D is possibly TRBD1 (6 bases). Germline loops: CDR1 MNHEY, CDR2 SVGAGI. The V gene lost 7 bases and the J gene lost 3 bases, with 18 bases spanning the gap. The CDR3 has 15 amino acids. CDR3 residues: CASNLLQGGDTEAFF. Written as DNA, the CDR3 is TGTGCCAGCAACTTACTACAGGGTGGGGACACTGAAGCTTTCTTT.

This chain links TRBV3-1 (or the pseudogene TRBV3-2) with TRBJ2-7; 8 positions agree with TRBD2. CDR3 size: 13 residues. The V and J ends lost 4 bases and 5 bases, in that order; junction bases with no gene match: 4. CDR1 LGHDT and CDR2 YNNKEL come from the germline V gene (reference sequence). The chain's CDR3 is CASSRGLGDEQYF. CDR3 nucleotides: TGTGCCAGCAGCCGGGGACTAGGGGACGAGCAGTACTTC.

This chain's CDR3 is CASLAGPYNEQFF. The CDR3 DNA sequence: TGTGCCAGCTTAGCGGGACCTTACAATGAGCAGTTCTTC. The chain combines TRBV2 with TRBJ2-1; 8 bases align to TRBD2. Germline CDR1 and CDR2: SNHLY and FYNNEI. The CDR3 has 13 residues. Trimming removed 8 bases from V and 4 bases from J; junction bases left unmatched: 4.

This clone appeared a few times. V gene TRBV9 combines with J gene TRBJ1-2, with no clear D. CDR1 SGDLS and CDR2 YYNGEE come from the germline V gene. Trimming took 1 base from V and 5 from J, leaving 9 bases between them. The CDR3 is 13 residues long. CDR3 loop: CASSVKPLYGYTF. The CDR3 nucleotides read TGTGCCAGCAGCGTAAAGCCTTTATATGGCTACACCTTC.

This clone showed up just once. The V gene is TRBV9, the J gene TRBJ2-1, with a tentative D call TRBD2 (5 bases). Germline V gene lookup returns CDR1 SGDLS and CDR2 YYNGEE. V lost 0 bases and J 0 bases, leaving 7 bases between the germline ends. The CDR3 has 15 residues. CDR3 DNA sequence: TGTGCCAGCAGCGTAGGAGCGGCCTCCTACAATGAGCAGTTCTTC. It codes for CASSVGAASYNEQFF.

The chain is built from TRBV2 and TRBJ2-3; TRBD2 aligns across 7 bases. Per the germline V gene, CDR1 is SNHLY and CDR2 is FYNNEI. The CDR3 covers 16 residues. The J segment lost 0 bases and the V segment lost 2 bases, leaving 5 bases of the junction unmatched. This CDR3 reads CASSERAGGSTDTQYF. CDR3 bases: TGTGCCAGCAGTGAAAGGGCCGGGGGGAGCACAGATACGCAGTATTTT.

This chain uses TRBV6-5 with TRBJ2-7, with D possibly being TRBD1 (7 bases). From germline, CDR1 is MNHEY and CDR2 SVGAGI. V was trimmed by 0 bases and J by 10 bases, leaving 19 bases between them. This CDR3 is 15 amino acids long. CDR3 sequence reads: CASSYSWDSGGGQYF. DNA for the CDR3: TGTGCCAGCAGTTACTCCTGGGACTCAGGGGGAGGCCAGTACTTC.

The chain couples TRBV13 to TRBJ2-1; 9 bases are a match to TRBD1. Trimming at V came to 4 bases and at J to 7 bases, leaving 8 bases not matched to a gene. CDR3 size: 15 residues. Germline V gene data show CDR1 as PRHDT and CDR2 as FYEKMQ (reference sequence). CDR3 in amino acids: CASSSAGQGPNEQFF. The CDR3 coding sequence is TGTGCCAGCAGCTCTGCCGGACAGGGGCCTAATGAGCAGTTCTTC.

The V call is TRBV5-1, the J call TRBJ1-6; D call uncertain. V shed 0 bases and J shed 0 bases, with 4 bases lying between them. The CDR3 has 15 residues. Per the germline V gene, CDR1 is SGHRS and CDR2 is YFSETQ. CDR3 coding DNA: TGCGCCAGCAGCTTGGTGGCCTCCTATAATTCACCCCTCCACTTT. It specifies CASSLVASYNSPLHF.

The chain carries TRBV28 and TRBJ1-5; 9 nucleotides line up with TRBD1. The CDR3 consists of 16 residues. Germline values: CDR1 MDHEN, CDR2 SYDVKM. V trimming: 10 bases; J trimming: 2 bases; junction bases outside the gene matches: 12. CDR3 protein: CATESGTGSRNQPQHF. In nucleotides, the CDR3 is TGTGCCACCGAATCCGGGACAGGGAGTCGCAATCAGCCCCAGCATTTT.

The rearrangement uses TRBV14 and TRBJ1-4; maybe TRBD1 (5 bases). The CDR3 consists of 16 residues. The germline gives CDR1 SGHDN, CDR2 FVKESK. Trimming removed 5 bases at V and 7 bases at J, with 20 bases between. The CDR3 DNA follows: TGTGCCAGCAGCGAAGTGACGGGGGTAGTCGTTGAAAAACTGTTTTTT. Translated: CASSEVTGVVVEKLFF.

The genes are TRBV6-2 or TRBV6-3 and TRBJ1-5; D is undetermined. The CDR3 loop spans 13 amino acids. Germline CDR1 and CDR2: MNHEY and SVGEGT. The V end lost 2 bases, the J end lost 5 bases, and 7 bases lay between the germline ends. CDR3 in amino acids: CASSYNSYQPQHF. In DNA, the CDR3 is TGTGCCAGCAGTTACAACAGTTATCAGCCCCAGCATTTT.

The J gene is TRBJ1-6, the V gene TRBV6-5; 10 bases are shared with TRBD1. CDR3 length: 15 amino acids. Germline V CDR1 and CDR2: MNHEY, SVGAGI. V lost 4 bases and J lost 10; bases outside the gene matches: 7. The CDR3 loop is CASSSTGTGESPLHF. CDR3 coding DNA: TGTGCCAGCAGTTCCACAGGGACAGGGGAATCACCCCTCCACTTT.

V gene TRBV28 combines with J gene TRBJ2-1; 12 bases line up with TRBD1. V was pared by 4 bases and J by 8 bases, with 6 bases of the junction left unmatched. Germline-derived CDR1 and CDR2 are MDHEN and SYDVKM. The CDR3 is 15 residues long. The CDR3: CASSSPGQGAYEQFF. The CDR3 coding sequence is TGTGCCAGCAGTTCGCCGGGACAGGGGGCCTATGAGCAGTTCTTC.

This clone was seen ten or more times. V is TRBV5-5 and J is TRBJ2-7; 8 bases are a match to TRBD2. V gave up 0 bases and J gave up 3 bases; unmatched junction bases: 11. This CDR3 has 17 residues. CDR1 is SGHKS, CDR2 YYEKEE, per germline (reference sequence). The CDR3 reads CASSLASAGVRVYEQYF. The CDR3 DNA sequence: TGTGCCAGCAGCTTGGCCTCAGCGGGAGTGAGGGTCTACGAGCAGTACTTC.

The chain links TRBV3-1 (or the pseudogene TRBV3-2) to TRBJ1-5; 9 bases agree with TRBD1. The CDR3 is made up of 18 amino acids. Germline CDR1 reads LGHDT; CDR2 reads YNNKEL (reference sequence). Trimming at V came to 0 bases and at J to 2 bases, leaving 8 bases not matched to a gene. The CDR3 DNA reads TGTGCCAGCAGCCAAGATGTCGGGGGACAGGGAGGCAATCAGCCCCAGCATTTT. Its protein product is CASSQDVGGQGGNQPQHF.

The chain is built from TRBV6-5 and TRBJ2-2, with a tentative D call TRBD2 (6 bases). The germline gives CDR1 MNHEY, CDR2 SVGAGI. The CDR3 consists of 14 residues. Deletions cut 2 bases from V and 4 bases from J, with 8 bases between. This CDR3 reads CASSYAGSTGELFF. Written as DNA, the CDR3 is TGTGCCAGCAGTTACGCGGGGTCCACCGGGGAGCTGTTTTTT.

The chain carries TRBV28 and TRBJ2-1; 7 nucleotides align to TRBD2. The V segment lost 5 bases and the J segment 1 base; nucleotides outside the gene matches: 8. Germline lookup yields CDR1 MDHEN and CDR2 SYDVKM. This CDR3 spans 16 amino acids. CDR3 amino acids: CASSPILAPSYNEQFF. CDR3 in DNA: TGTGCCAGCAGTCCCATACTAGCGCCTTCCTACAATGAGCAGTTCTTC.

The V gene is TRBV15, the J gene TRBJ2-1, with 16 bases lining up with TRBD2. V was pared by 2 bases and J by 7 bases, with 5 bases of the junction left unmatched. The CDR3 length is 17 residues. Germline CDR1 LNHNV, CDR2 YYDKDF (reference sequence). The chain's CDR3 is CATSRPQGLAGGNEQFF. CDR3 nucleotides: TGTGCCACCAGCAGACCCCAGGGACTAGCGGGGGGGAATGAGCAGTTCTTC.

The chain combines TRBV19 with TRBJ2-1, with 11 positions matching TRBD2. Per germline, CDR1 LNHDA and CDR2 SQIVND (reference sequence). The trim removed 6 bases at V and 8 bases at J, leaving 12 bases unmatched. The CDR3 is 16 amino acids. CDR3 residues: CASRPLTSGSTYEQFF. As DNA, the CDR3 is TGTGCCAGTAGGCCTTTAACTAGCGGGAGTACCTATGAGCAGTTCTTC. Using reference TRBV19 and TRBJ2-1 for the parts outside the CDR3, the full variable domain is DGGITQSPKYLFRKEGQNVTLSCEQNLNHDAMYWYRQDPGQGLRLIYYSQIVNDFQKGDIAEGYSVSREKKESFPLTVTSAQKNPTAFYLCASRPLTSGSTYEQFFGPGTRLTVL.

V and J are TRBV2 and TRBJ2-1; D unresolved. Between the trimmed V and J ends, which lost 6 bases and 2 bases, there was a span of 11 bases. This CDR3 is built from 14 residues. In germline, CDR1 is SNHLY, CDR2 FYNNEI. The CDR3 DNA reads as TGTGCCAGCAGCATTCTATCCGCCTACAATGAGCAGTTCTTC. Translating it yields CASSILSAYNEQFF.

The chain joins TRBV7-2 to TRBJ2-7; 7 bases are shared with TRBD2. The CDR3 loop spans 13 amino acids. J was trimmed by 3 bases and V by 5 bases; bases with no gene match: 4. The germline CDR1 and CDR2 sequences are SGHTA and FQGNSA. The CDR3 DNA reads as TGTGCCAGCAGCCCCTCTAGCGGCTACGAGCAGTACTTC. This codes for CASSPSSGYEQYF.

The chain joins TRBV6-5 to TRBJ1-2; 7 bases fit TRBD1. V shed 2 bases and J 6 bases; nucleotides not matched to a gene: 6. Germline CDR1 and CDR2: MNHEY and SVGAGI. This CDR3 is 14 amino acids long. CDR3 region: CASSYPGDSNGYTF. The DNA for the CDR3 is TGTGCCAGCAGTTACCCCGGGGACAGTAATGGCTACACCTTC.

The DNA of the CDR3 is TGTGCCACCAGTGGTGCGTTCGAAAACATTCAGTACTTC. Protein product: CATSGAFENIQYF. The gene calls are TRBV24-1 and TRBJ2-4; D remains unclear. CDR1 is KGHDR and CDR2 is SFDVKD in the germline V gene. The CDR3 contains 13 residues. Trimming took off 5 bases at V and 5 bases at J, with 9 bases between the two ends.

The gene calls are TRBV7-9 and TRBJ2-2; 11 positions match TRBD2. The CDR3 extends over 15 amino acids. Per germline, CDR1 SEHNR and CDR2 FQNEAQ (reference sequence). With V trimmed by 1 base and J by 7 bases, 2 bases remained unmatched. CDR3 residues: CASSLVGTSGGELFF. In nucleotides, the CDR3 is TGTGCCAGCAGCTTAGTTGGGACTAGCGGCGGGGAGCTGTTTTTT.

The chain uses TRBV7-2 and TRBJ2-3; 8 bases are shared with TRBD2. J lost 3 bases, V lost 5 bases, and 10 bases had no gene match. The CDR3 is 16 residues long. In germline, CDR1 is SGHTA, CDR2 FQGNSA. The CDR3 DNA follows: TGTGCCAGCAGCCTCCATCGGGGGGGAGTTACAGATACGCAGTATTTT. It yields the protein CASSLHRGGVTDTQYF.